A selection of T cell receptor beta chains follows, all from one sample in a study of PD-L1 blockade in urothelial cancer. Using immunoSEQ multiplex PCR, the repertoire was profiled, and TCRdb retains in-frame clones only, with some absent. The table has about 100,000 clones, 91% seen once. The sample here was PBMCs, taken around atezolizumab (anti-PD-L1) treatment. The receptors come from a woman at least 80 years old with urothelial cancer. Both conserved end residues are part of each CDR3. Each record gives: V gene, J gene, clone size, D gene, CDR3 DNA, CDR3 protein. The D gene is left open where the match is weak. Clone size is stated in some rows and not others, as once, few, many or a class when expanded.

V: TRBV9; J: TRBJ1-1; size: .; D: TRBD1; DNA: TGTGCCAGCAGCGTGGCGCAGGGGGGACAAGGTGAAGCTTTCTTT; CDR3: CASSVAQGGQGEAFF
V: TRBV11-2; J: TRBJ2-1; size: .; D: TRBD2; DNA: TGTGCCAGCAGCCTGGGACTAGCGTTCAATGAGCAGTTCTTC; CDR3: CASSLGLAFNEQFF
V: TRBV5-4; J: TRBJ2-3; size: .; D: TRBD2; DNA: TGTGCCAGCAGCGGGACTAGCGGGACTAGAGATACGCAGTATTTT; CDR3: CASSGTSGTRDTQYF
V: TRBV29-1; J: TRBJ2-3; size: .; D: TRBD1; DNA: TGCAGCGCCGGGACAGGGGGGCTCACAGATACGCAGTATTTT; CDR3: CSAGTGGLTDTQYF
V: TRBV4-1; J: TRBJ1-1; size: .; D: .; DNA: TGCGCCAGCAGCCAAGATCAGGGTCTTGAAGCTTTCTTT; CDR3: CASSQDQGLEAFF
V: TRBV27; J: TRBJ1-1; size: once; D: .; DNA: TGTGCCAGCACCTCCCGGGTCGGGAACACTGAAGCTTTCTTT; CDR3: CASTSRVGNTEAFF
V: TRBV5-5; J: TRBJ2-5; size: .; D: .; DNA: TGTGCCAGCAGCTGGGGACAATCCCAAGAGACCCAGTACTTC; CDR3: CASSWGQSQETQYF
V: TRBV11-2; J: TRBJ1-1; size: .; D: .; DNA: TGTGCCAGCAGCTTAGACAGGGCTAGAGGCACTGAAGCTTTCTTT; CDR3: CASSLDRARGTEAFF
V: TRBV5-1; J: TRBJ1-2; size: .; D: TRBD1; DNA: TGCGCCAGCAGCGCCGACGGGACAGCGTTCTATGGCTACACCTTC; CDR3: CASSADGTAFYGYTF
V: TRBV6-6; J: TRBJ2-3; size: .; D: TRBD2; DNA: TGTGCCAGCAGCCATACTAGCGGGCCTAGCACAGATACGCAGTATTTT; CDR3: CASSHTSGPSTDTQYF
V: TRBV7-3; J: TRBJ2-5; size: .; D: TRBD1; DNA: TGTGCCAGCAGCTTAGACAGGGGAGAGGAGACCCAGTACTTC; CDR3: CASSLDRGEETQYF
V: TRBV2; J: TRBJ1-1; size: .; D: .; DNA: TGTGCCAGCAGGGTAGGGGCGAACACTGAAGCTTTCTTT; CDR3: CASRVGANTEAFF
V: TRBV28; J: TRBJ2-1; size: .; D: TRBD2; DNA: TGTGCCAGCAGTTTAGAACTAGCGGGAACCTCTTTCCCCAATGAGCAGTTCTTC; CDR3: CASSLELAGTSFPNEQFF
V: TRBV30; J: TRBJ1-4; size: once; D: TRBD1; DNA: TGTGCCTGGCGCCGGGACAGGGACGAAAAACTGTTTTTT; CDR3: CAWRRDRDEKLFF
V: TRBV7-9; J: TRBJ1-3; size: .; D: .; DNA: TGTGCCAGCTCCCGTCCCGGCAGGGATCCTGGAAACACCATATATTTT; CDR3: CASSRPGRDPGNTIYF
V: TRBV5-1; J: TRBJ1-4; size: once; D: TRBD1; DNA: TGCGCCAGCAGCGCGCGACAGGGGACTAATGAAAAACTGTTTTTT; CDR3: CASSARQGTNEKLFF
V: TRBV7-8; J: TRBJ1-1; size: .; D: TRBD1; DNA: TGTGCCAGCAGGGGGGTAGGGGGCAACACTGAAGCTTTCTTT; CDR3: CASRGVGGNTEAFF
V: TRBV2; J: TRBJ2-7; size: once; D: TRBD1; DNA: TGTGCCAGCAGTCAGGGACAGGGGCGGGAGCAGTACTTC; CDR3: CASSQGQGREQYF
V: TRBV5-1; J: TRBJ2-2; size: .; D: .; DNA: TGCGCCAGCACCAAGGGGGGACAGTACACCGGGGAGCTGTTTTTT; CDR3: CASTKGGQYTGELFF
V: TRBV30; J: TRBJ2-2; size: .; D: .; DNA: TGTGCCTGGGGGCGGGGGCCGAGGACCGGGGAGCTGTTTTTT; CDR3: CAWGRGPRTGELFF
V: TRBV18; J: TRBJ1-4; size: .; D: TRBD1; DNA: TGTGCCAGCTCACCGCCAATGGGACAGGGGGTGAGGGAAAAACTGTTTTTT; CDR3: CASSPPMGQGVREKLFF
V: TRBV7-9; J: TRBJ2-1; size: .; D: TRBD2; DNA: TGTGCCAGCAGCTCTTACCCGGAGGATAGCGGGAGAGGGCGTGAGCAGTTCTTC; CDR3: CASSSYPEDSGRGREQFF
V: TRBV5-1; J: TRBJ2-3; size: .; D: .; DNA: TGCGCCAGCAGTCCGAGAGTGGCGGCTAGCACAGATACGCAGTATTTT; CDR3: CASSPRVAASTDTQYF
V: TRBV27; J: TRBJ1-1; size: .; D: .; DNA: TGTGCCAGCAGCCGGGTGGGCACTGAAGCTTTCTTT; CDR3: CASSRVGTEAFF
V: TRBV6-5; J: TRBJ1-2; size: .; D: .; DNA: TGTGCCAGCAGTTACTCGGCCAGGGGTGATGGCTACACCTTC; CDR3: CASSYSARGDGYTF
V: TRBV27; J: TRBJ1-2; size: .; D: TRBD1; DNA: TGTGCCAGCAGTTTCCGGGACAGGGACTATGGCTACACCTTC; CDR3: CASSFRDRDYGYTF
V: TRBV6-5; J: TRBJ2-7; size: .; D: .; DNA: TGTGCCAGCAGTTCGCCGCAGGGGAGCTCCTACGAGCAGTACTTC; CDR3: CASSSPQGSSYEQYF
V: TRBV9; J: TRBJ1-3; size: .; D: .; DNA: TGTGCCAGCAGCGATTCAGGGGTGTCTGGAAACACCATATATTTT; CDR3: CASSDSGVSGNTIYF
V: TRBV19; J: TRBJ2-5; size: .; D: .; DNA: TGTGCCAGTAGTTCCCCCTCCAGAAGTGGTGAGACCCAGTACTTC; CDR3: CASSSPSRSGETQYF
V: TRBV28; J: TRBJ2-6; size: .; D: .; DNA: TGTGCCAGCAGTGTCACAGGGCTGGCCCCTGGGGCCAACGTCCTGACTTTC; CDR3: CASSVTGLAPGANVLTF
V: TRBV27; J: TRBJ1-2; size: .; D: TRBD1; DNA: TGTGCCAGCAGCAAACGACAGGGGGGTGGCTACACCTTC; CDR3: CASSKRQGGGYTF
V: TRBV19; J: TRBJ1-1; size: .; D: TRBD1; DNA: TGTGCCAGTAGCCTGGGACAGAGGAACACTGAAGCTTTCTTT; CDR3: CASSLGQRNTEAFF
V: TRBV18; J: TRBJ2-7; size: .; D: .; DNA: TGTGCCAGCTCACCACCTAGCGGAACACCCTACGAGCAGTACTTC; CDR3: CASSPPSGTPYEQYF
V: TRBV30; J: TRBJ2-3; size: .; D: .; DNA: TGTGCCTGGTTTAGCGGTTATAGCACAGATACGCAGTATTTT; CDR3: CAWFSGYSTDTQYF
V: TRBV18; J: TRBJ2-3; size: .; D: TRBD2; DNA: TGTGCCAGCTCACCCCCCGCGGGAGGGGGCACAGATACGCAGTATTTT; CDR3: CASSPPAGGGTDTQYF
V: TRBV7-3; J: TRBJ2-5; size: .; D: .; DNA: TGTGCCAGCAGTCCAGATCAAGAGACCCAGTACTTC; CDR3: CASSPDQETQYF
V: TRBV7-6; J: TRBJ1-4; size: .; D: .; DNA: TGTGCCAGCAGCCCTCGGAGTAATGAAAAACTGTTTTTT; CDR3: CASSPRSNEKLFF
V: TRBV19; J: TRBJ2-7; size: .; D: TRBD1; DNA: TGTGCCAGTAGTTCCGGGACAGGGGGTCGTGAGCAGTACTTC; CDR3: CASSSGTGGREQYF
V: TRBV7-3; J: TRBJ2-7; size: few; D: .; DNA: TGTGCCAGCAGCCCAGGACTTTTCTACGAGCAGTACTTC; CDR3: CASSPGLFYEQYF
V: TRBV18; J: TRBJ1-2; size: .; D: TRBD1; DNA: TGTGCCAGCTCACCACAAGGGACAGAGAACTATGGCTACACCTTC; CDR3: CASSPQGTENYGYTF
V: TRBV5-1; J: TRBJ2-7; size: .; D: TRBD1; DNA: TGCGCCAGCAGTTCACGGACAGGGGTCTACGAGCAGTACTTC; CDR3: CASSSRTGVYEQYF
V: TRBV7-9; J: TRBJ2-7; size: .; D: .; DNA: TGTGCCAGCAGCTTTGAGGCAGGGGCTACCTACGAGCAGTACTTC; CDR3: CASSFEAGATYEQYF
V: TRBV29-1; J: TRBJ2-1; size: .; D: TRBD1; DNA: TGCAGCGTCCTCCCCGGGACAGGGAGTTGGAATGAGCAGTTCTTC; CDR3: CSVLPGTGSWNEQFF
V: TRBV5-5; J: TRBJ2-2; size: .; D: .; DNA: TGTGCCACCGCACCCCTCGGGGGTGGCACCGGGGAGCTGTTTTTT; CDR3: CATAPLGGGTGELFF
V: TRBV6-7; J: TRBJ1-2; size: .; D: .; DNA: TGTGCCGCCTCTACAGCACTCTCGGGGGTTAACTATGGCTACACCTTC; CDR3: CAASTALSGVNYGYTF
V: TRBV9; J: TRBJ2-5; size: .; D: TRBD2; DNA: TGTGCCAGCAGCGTAGCTAGCGGGAGGGCGGAGACCCAGTACTTC; CDR3: CASSVASGRAETQYF
V: TRBV9; J: TRBJ1-1; size: .; D: .; DNA: TGTGCCAGCAGCTCCCCTCGAGGGATGAGGACTGAAGCTTTCTTT; CDR3: CASSSPRGMRTEAFF
V: TRBV2; J: TRBJ1-4; size: .; D: TRBD1; DNA: TGTGCCAAGGGGGAGACGAGGACAGGAAAACTGTTTTTT; CDR3: CAKGETRTGKLFF
V: TRBV29-1; J: TRBJ1-4; size: .; D: .; DNA: TGCAGCGTCAGGGCGACTAATGAAAAACTGTTTTTT; CDR3: CSVRATNEKLFF
V: TRBV19; J: TRBJ1-2; size: .; D: .; DNA: TGTGCCAGTACTCCACAGGCACCGGCCTATGGCTACACCTTC; CDR3: CASTPQAPAYGYTF
V: TRBV2; J: TRBJ2-1; size: .; D: TRBD2; DNA: TGTGCCAGCAGTGGTCGACTAGCGGGAGTTAGGGGTGCCAATGAGCAGTTCTTC; CDR3: CASSGRLAGVRGANEQFF
V: TRBV4-2; J: TRBJ2-5; size: .; D: TRBD2; DNA: TGTGCCAGCAGCCAAGATCCAGCGGGAGGGGGCCAAGAGACCCAGTACTTC; CDR3: CASSQDPAGGGQETQYF
V: TRBV28; J: TRBJ1-5; size: .; D: .; DNA: TGTGCCAGCACCACCCGGCAGGGAGGCCATCAGCCCCAGCATTTT; CDR3: CASTTRQGGHQPQHF